This entry lists 21 T cell receptor beta chains sequenced from one sample in a study of human T cells and chemical hapten exposure. TCRdb processed the RACE reads anew with MiXCR; each CDR3 protein has one entry. The sample includes 80,000 to 95,000 distinct CDR3 sequences, approximately 10% of them seen just once. Time point specified: patch test 2, 6 weeks after DPC sensitization. Treatment noted: therapeutic diphenylcyclopropenone sensitization with weekly scalp DPC. Sequencing used whole blood, obtained in connection with sensitization to the hapten diphenylcyclopropenone (DPC). Source of these receptors: a man between 18 and 29 years old with alopecia areata. Some clones in this sample may be carry-over from other donors' samples.

About this clonotype itself: At one end the junction does not follow the germline gene, possibly because of a read error. V usage is TRBV6-2 or TRBV6-3 and J usage is TRBJ2-3; 11 bases are a match to TRBD1. The CDR3 runs 14 residues. Per germline, CDR1 MNHEY and CDR2 SVGEGT. CDR3: CACRRTGGKDTQYF. The CDR3 DNA sequence: TGTGCCTGCAGACGGACAGGGGGCAAAGATACGCAGTATTTT.

The chain recombines TRBV2 with TRBJ2-2; D remains ambiguous. The V gene's germline CDR1 is SNHLY and CDR2 FYNNEI. The CDR3 is made up of 14 amino acids. V was pared by 2 bases and J by 1 base, with 5 bases between. The CDR3 protein is CASSELLNTGELFF. CDR3 DNA sequence: TGTGCCAGCAGTGAATTATTGAACACCGGGGAGCTGTTTTTT.

This clonotype has a count of ten or more. The chain employs TRBV29-1 and TRBJ2-3; no clear D. Trimming took 4 bases from V and 0 from J, leaving 11 bases between them. The germline V gene has CDR1 SQVTM and CDR2 ANQGSEA. This CDR3 contains 14 residues. CDR3 sequence (DNA): TGCAGCGTTGCCTCGACAACTAGCACAGATACGCAGTATTTT. Protein: CSVASTTSTDTQYF.

Ten or more counts support this clonotype. The rearrangement uses TRBV4-3 and TRBJ2-5; D might be TRBD2 (5 bases). CDR3 size: 14 residues. From germline, CDR1 is LGHNA and CDR2 YSLEER. V was trimmed by 1 base and J by 5 bases, leaving 11 bases between them. The CDR3 is CASSQGGVGETQYF. For the CDR3, the DNA is TGCGCCAGCAGCCAAGGGGGAGTGGGCGAGACCCAGTACTTC.

This clonotype came up a few times. The chain joins TRBV12-3 or TRBV12-4 to TRBJ2-5; 10 bases fit TRBD1. Trimming at V came to 5 bases and at J to 5 bases, leaving 8 bases not matched to a gene. The CDR3 contains 15 residues. For the CDR3, the DNA is TGTGCCAGCAGTAGGTCGACAGGGGGCTTTGAGACCCAGTACTTC. Amino acid sequence: CASSRSTGGFETQYF.

The DNA of the CDR3 is TGTGCCAGCACCCCGCTAGCGGGGGCGTACAATGAGCAGTTCTTC. Its protein product is CASTPLAGAYNEQFF. The chain links TRBV6-4 to TRBJ2-1; the match to TRBD2 covers 10 bases. CDR3 size: 15 residues. Per germline, CDR1 MRHNA and CDR2 SNTAGT. With 7 bases clipped from V and 4 bases from J, the junction kept 7 bases outside the gene matches.

There are many counts of this clonotype. The junction shows a germline mismatch at one end, possibly a read error. V gene TRBV18 combines with J gene TRBJ1-5; D is unresolved. The CDR3 runs 15 residues. Germline CDR1 KGHSH, CDR2 LQKENI. CDR3 loop: CVSSGLDRENQPQHF. CDR3 in DNA: TGTGTCAGCTCCGGACTCGACCGCGAAAATCAGCCCCAGCATTTT.

The chain has TRBV7-3 and TRBJ2-3; D ambiguous. Trimming stripped 0 bases from V and 2 bases from J, with 6 bases between. The CDR3 loop spans 14 amino acids. In germline, CDR1 is SGHTA, CDR2 FQGTGA. CDR3 protein: CASSLTFLTDTQYF. The CDR3, as DNA: TGTGCCAGCAGCTTAACTTTCCTCACAGATACGCAGTATTTT.

The table lists this clonotype with many counts. The chain carries TRBV20-1 and TRBJ1-2; D gene unclear. Germline CDR1 is DFQATT and CDR2 is SNEGSKA (reference sequence). The CDR3 length is 11 residues. V dropped 2 bases and J dropped 5 bases, with 6 bases sitting between them. CDR3 protein: CSARTVYGYTF. The CDR3 bases are TGCAGTGCTAGAACGGTTTATGGCTACACCTTC.

This clonotype has just a few counts. This rearrangement joins TRBV7-6 to TRBJ2-5; the D gene is possibly TRBD1 (7 bases). Germline V gene lookup returns CDR1 SGHVS and CDR2 FNYEAQ. Trimming took 3 bases from V and 7 from J, leaving 24 bases between them. The CDR3 is made up of 17 amino acids. In DNA form, the CDR3 reads TGTGCCAGCAGCTTGGGGACGTTCCAGGACAGGAGGGGGACCCAGTACTTC. This sequence encodes CASSLGTFQDRRGTQYF.

This clonotype was seen a handful of times. V usage is TRBV28 and J usage is TRBJ1-5; no clear D. V dropped 0 bases and J dropped 4 bases, with 7 bases sitting between them. Germline V lookup: CDR1 MDHEN, CDR2 SYDVKM. The CDR3 totals 14 residues. The DNA of the CDR3 is TGTGCCAGCAGTTTATGGTCGGCTAATCAGCCCCAGCATTTT. Its protein is CASSLWSANQPQHF. The full variable domain, in which reference TRBV28 and TRBJ1-5 provide the parts outside the CDR3, is DVKVTQSSRYLVKRTGEKVFLECVQDMDHENMFWYRQDPGLGLRLIYFSYDVKMKEKGDIPEGYSVSREKKERFSLILESASTNQTSMYLCASSLWSANQPQHFGDGTRLSIL.

This clonotype was seen a handful of times. The chain uses TRBV15 and TRBJ1-5; TRBD1 matches at 9 bases. Germline-derived CDR1 and CDR2 are LNHNV and YYDKDF (reference sequence). This CDR3 has 15 residues. After removal of 0 bases from V and 6 bases from J, the junction contained 3 bases not matched to a gene. CDR3: CATSREGQGFQPQHF. The CDR3 DNA is TGTGCCACCAGCAGAGAAGGACAGGGGTTTCAGCCCCAGCATTTT.

The sample holds a few counts of this clonotype. The J gene is TRBJ2-5, the V gene TRBV28, with D possibly being TRBD2 (6 bases). This CDR3 spans 16 amino acids. CDR1 MDHEN and CDR2 SYDVKM come from the germline V gene. V lost 4 bases and J lost 1, with 16 bases in between. CDR3 in DNA: TGTGCCAGCAGTTCATCTAGCGTCGGGCTCCAAGAGACCCAGTACTTC. Amino acids: CASSSSSVGLQETQYF.

The rearrangement joins TRBV6-2 or TRBV6-3 to TRBJ1-2; D call uncertain. Germline V gives CDR1 MNHEY, CDR2 SVGEGT. The CDR3 is 14 amino acids. V gave up 4 bases and J gave up 4 bases, with 13 bases separating them. CDR3 in DNA: TGTGCCAGCAGTTCACCGACCGTTTCCTATGGCTACACCTTC. Translating gives CASSSPTVSYGYTF.

The chain employs TRBV4-1 and TRBJ1-1, with D unresolved. The CDR3 has 14 amino acids. Germline V gene lookup returns CDR1 MGHRA and CDR2 YSYEKL. V was trimmed by 4 bases and J by 0 bases, leaving 9 bases between them. CDR3 nucleotide sequence: TGCGCCAGCAGCCCGGTTCTTTTGAACACTGAAGCTTTCTTT. It codes for CASSPVLLNTEAFF.

This clonotype was counted between two and nine times. The chain is built from TRBV4-2 and TRBJ1-1; D remains ambiguous. V was trimmed by 1 base and J by 10 bases, leaving 13 bases between them. The CDR3 is 13 amino acids. Germline CDR1 and CDR2: LGHNA and YNFKEQ. CDR3 DNA: TGTGCCAGCAGCCAAGGTGTCGGTCTCGGAGCTTTCTTT. Translating gives CASSQGVGLGAFF.

This clonotype was seen a handful of times. This chain connects TRBV3-1 to TRBJ2-1; D might be TRBD1 (6 bases). This CDR3 spans 12 amino acids. The V gene's germline CDR1 is LGHDT and CDR2 YNNKEL (reference sequence). V was pared by 1 base and J by 9 bases, with 7 bases between. CDR3 sequence: CASSQVQGEQFF. In DNA form, the CDR3 reads TGTGCCAGCAGCCAAGTACAGGGTGAGCAGTTCTTC.

This clonotype was seen many times. This chain joins TRBV27 and TRBJ2-1; unclear D gene. Per germline, CDR1 MNHEY and CDR2 SMNVEV (reference sequence). V was shortened by 3 bases and J by 10 bases, with 13 bases between the two germline ends. CDR3 length: 13 amino acids. The CDR3: CASSFPKKKEQFF. Written as DNA, the CDR3 is TGTGCCAGCAGTTTCCCCAAAAAGAAAGAGCAGTTCTTC.

This clonotype was observed a handful of times. The J gene is TRBJ1-1, the V gene TRBV7-2; no clear D gene. Trimming took off 3 bases at V and 4 bases at J, with 12 bases between the two ends. This CDR3 has 14 residues. Germline V lookup: CDR1 SGHTA, CDR2 FQGNSA. CDR3 loop: CASSFTRQSTEAFF. The CDR3 coding sequence is TGTGCCAGCAGCTTCACAAGACAAAGCACTGAAGCTTTCTTT.

This clonotype appeared a few times. V usage is TRBV27 and J usage is TRBJ2-7; D is perhaps TRBD1 (6 bases). Trimming pared 0 bases from V and 2 bases from J, leaving 17 bases between. Germline CDR1 MNHEY, CDR2 SMNVEV (reference sequence). The CDR3 runs to 17 residues. CDR3 sequence: CASSLSSQQGRPYEQYF. CDR3 DNA: TGTGCCAGCAGTTTATCCTCACAACAGGGCCGGCCCTACGAGCAGTACTTC.

The rearrangement joins TRBV2 to TRBJ1-2; TRBD1 is a possible D gene (5 bases). This CDR3 has 16 amino acids. Trimming left V 0 bases short and J 3 bases short, with 14 bases between. From germline, CDR1 is SNHLY and CDR2 FYNNEI. The CDR3, as DNA: TGTGCCAGCAGTGAAGCGGGAAGGGGCGGCTACTATGGCTACACCTTC. Protein product: CASSEAGRGGYYGYTF.